Listed here are 32 T cell receptor beta chains from one sample, sequenced in a study of cytotoxic CD8 clonotypes in ibrutinib-treated CLL. The method was immunoSEQ multiplex PCR; TCRdb's version includes in-frame clones alone and lacks a portion of them. Found here are 250,000 to 350,000 clones, more than 70% of them singletons; the top ten hold about 6%. Here the sequenced sample was PBMCs, taken at disease progression, from a patient treated with ibrutinib. Source of these receptors: a human donor with chronic lymphocytic leukemia.

The chain has TRBV5-8 and TRBJ2-3; TRBD1 agrees at 8 bases. The CDR3 has 14 residues. Per the germline V gene, CDR1 is SGHTS and CDR2 is YDEGEE. The ends lost 7 bases at V and 2 bases at J; junction bases unmatched: 6. CDR3 loop: CASGNRGITDTQYF. The CDR3 DNA reads TGTGCCAGCGGCAACAGGGGGATCACAGATACGCAGTATTTT.

The chain combines TRBV1 with TRBJ1-2; the table calls TRBD1, which could not be checked here. TRBV1 is given as a pseudogene. The CDR3 loop spans 14 amino acids. The CDR3 loop is CTSSHADRVYGYTF. The CDR3 DNA sequence: TGCACCAGCAGCCACGCCGACAGGGTCTATGGCTACACCTTC.

The V and J genes are TRBV5-6 and TRBJ2-7; 7 nucleotides match TRBD2. The ends lost 6 bases at V and 2 bases at J; junction bases unmatched: 2. In germline, CDR1 is SGHDT, CDR2 YYEEEE. This CDR3 is built from 12 residues. CDR3 nucleotides: TGTGCCAGCAACGGGGGGACCTACGAGCAGTACTTC. As protein: CASNGGTYEQYF.

V is TRBV12-5 and J is TRBJ1-1; D is unclear. Germline V gene sequence: CDR1 LGHNT, CDR2 FRNRAP. The CDR3 has 14 residues. V lost 5 bases, J lost 8 bases, and 18 bases lay in between. As DNA, the CDR3 is TGTGCTAGTGGTCCCCCGGAGGGAGAAACGGAAGCTTTCTTT. Protein sequence: CASGPPEGETEAFF.

This clone was observed a few times. CDR3 loop: CATPRDTGTDTQYF. Here the CDR3 DNA reads TGTGCCACCCCCCGGGACACCGGCACAGATACGCAGTATTTT. V and J are TRBV5-4 and TRBJ2-3, with D possibly matching TRBD1 (6 bases). This CDR3 contains 14 residues. V lost 9 bases to trimming and J lost 1 base, with 15 bases between them. Germline lookup yields CDR1 SGHNT and CDR2 YYREEE (reference sequence).

The rearrangement uses TRBV28 and TRBJ2-3, with 10 bases matching TRBD1. Trimming cost V 8 bases and J 0 bases; bases outside gene matches: 5. Germline V gene sequence: CDR1 MDHEN, CDR2 SYDVKM. This CDR3 has 15 amino acids. The CDR3 bases are TGTGCCAGCCGGGACAGGGGCGGGAGCACAGATACGCAGTATTTT. This codes for CASRDRGGSTDTQYF.

The chain employs TRBV11-2 and TRBJ2-5, with TRBD1 identical over 8 bases. After removal of 3 bases from V and 5 bases from J, the junction contained 8 bases not matched to a gene. The germline V gene has CDR1 SGHAT and CDR2 FQNNGV. The CDR3 length is 15 residues. In DNA form, the CDR3 reads TGTGCCAGCAGCTTTAACAGGGGGGAGAGGGAGACCCAGTACTTC. Amino acids: CASSFNRGERETQYF.

The J gene is TRBJ1-2, the V gene TRBV5-4, with 7 bases fitting TRBD1. V was clipped by 4 bases and J by 0 bases; unmatched bases: 15. Germline V gives CDR1 SGHNT, CDR2 YYREEE (reference sequence). The CDR3 has 18 amino acids. The DNA of the CDR3 is TGTGCCAGCAGCGAAAACAGGGGACTGACTATAGCTAACTATGGCTACACCTTC. It codes for CASSENRGLTIANYGYTF.

This rearrangement joins TRBV28 to TRBJ1-1; D is undetermined. The V gene's germline CDR1 is MDHEN and CDR2 SYDVKM. The CDR3 is 16 amino acids. The V gene lost 8 bases and the J gene lost 1 base, with 20 bases spanning the gap. CDR3 protein: CASSDGVLAPNTEAFF. The CDR3 DNA is TGTGCCAGCTCGGATGGGGTCTTGGCTCCGAACACTGAAGCTTTCTTT.

The genes are TRBV7-2 and TRBJ2-3; 8 bases line up with TRBD1. V was clipped by 4 bases and J by 2 bases; unmatched bases: 2. The CDR3 has 14 amino acids. Germline V CDR1 and CDR2: SGHTA, FQGNSA. DNA for the CDR3: TGTGCCAGCAGCTGGGGACAGGTCACAGATACGCAGTATTTT. Amino acids: CASSWGQVTDTQYF.

The V call is TRBV28, the J call TRBJ2-5, with TRBD2 identical over 16 bases. Per germline, CDR1 MDHEN and CDR2 SYDVKM. The V and J ends lost 8 bases and 5 bases, in that order; junction bases with no gene match: 2. The CDR3 extends over 14 amino acids. In DNA, the CDR3 is TGTGCCAGCGGGACTAGCGGGAGGGAGGAGACCCAGTACTTC. Translated: CASGTSGREETQYF.

The chain couples TRBV10-1 to TRBJ2-7, with D possibly TRBD2 on 6 matching bases. Trimming removed 6 bases from V and 3 bases from J, with 15 bases in between. This CDR3 is 14 amino acids long. Germline V gives CDR1 WNHNN, CDR2 SYGVQD (reference sequence). The CDR3 nucleotides are TGCGCCAGCAGGAATCTAGCGTTGCACTACGAGCAGTACTTC. It codes for CASRNLALHYEQYF.

This chain uses TRBV4-1 with TRBJ1-4; D ambiguous. The V end lost 2 bases, the J end lost 8 bases, and 21 bases lay between the germline ends. The CDR3 covers 17 residues. The germline V gene encodes CDR1 MGHRA and CDR2 YSYEKL. This CDR3 reads CASSQPGIQKGREKLFF. CDR3 DNA: TGCGCCAGCAGCCAACCCGGGATCCAGAAGGGTCGGGAAAAACTGTTTTTT.

This chain links TRBV9 with TRBJ1-3, with a weak D call TRBD1 (5 bases). CDR3 length: 17 amino acids. The V end lost 6 bases, the J end lost 0 bases, and 19 bases lay between the germline ends. CDR1 and CDR2 (germline): SGDLS, YYNGEE. The CDR3 sequence: CASKGRPTSSSGNTIYF. CDR3 sequence (DNA): TGTGCCAGCAAGGGACGGCCGACGTCCAGCTCTGGAAACACCATATATTTT.

A few counts support this clone. The V and J genes are TRBV5-1 and TRBJ1-1; D unresolved. V gave up 4 bases and J gave up 0 bases, with 10 bases separating them. This CDR3 spans 14 amino acids. Per the germline V gene, CDR1 is SGHRS and CDR2 is YFSETQ. DNA of the CDR3: TGCGCCAGCAGCCCCCCTGCCGTGAACACTGAAGCTTTCTTT. Protein sequence: CASSPPAVNTEAFF.

This clone was recorded a few times. This chain uses TRBV5-1 with TRBJ2-2; 8 bases fit TRBD2. This CDR3 spans 19 amino acids. Germline values: CDR1 SGHRS, CDR2 YFSETQ. Unmatched junction bases numbered 13, after V lost 0 bases and J lost 3 bases. This CDR3 is CASSLELGRAGLDTGELFF. DNA for the CDR3: TGCGCCAGCAGCTTGGAACTCGGGAGGGCCGGGCTCGACACCGGGGAGCTGTTTTTT. Complete variable domain (other parts from reference TRBV5-1 and TRBJ2-2): KAGVTQTPRYLIKTRGQQVTLSCSPISGHRSVSWYQQTPGQGLQFLFEYFSETQRNKGNFPGRFSGRQFSNSRSEMNVSTLELGDSALYLCASSLELGRAGLDTGELFFGEGSRLTVL.

This chain connects TRBV19 to TRBJ2-5; 7 bases are a match to TRBD1. V was pared by 4 bases and J by 2 bases, with 10 bases of the junction left unmatched. This CDR3 contains 16 residues. Germline CDR1 reads LNHDA; CDR2 reads SQIVND (reference sequence). For the CDR3, the DNA is TGTGCCAGTAGTACACTTAGGGGACAGCAACAAGAGACCCAGTACTTC. This gives the protein CASSTLRGQQQETQYF.

The chain employs TRBV7-6 and TRBJ2-7; 9 bases fit TRBD1. The CDR3 spans 16 residues. From germline, CDR1 is SGHVS and CDR2 FNYEAQ. V lost 3 bases and J lost 4; bases outside the gene matches: 10. The CDR3 DNA follows: TGTGCCAGCAGCTTCGAACCCGGGACAGGGTGGTACGAGCAGTACTTC. It yields the protein CASSFEPGTGWYEQYF.

The chain couples TRBV7-9 to TRBJ2-3; D is ambiguous. Trimming took 9 bases from V and 6 from J, leaving 13 bases between them. Germline loops: CDR1 SEHNR, CDR2 FQNEAQ (reference sequence). The CDR3 sequence is 12 residues long. The CDR3 here is CARDLIMDTQYF. The CDR3, as DNA: TGTGCCAGGGACCTAATAATGGATACGCAGTATTTT. The full variable domain, completed using reference TRBV7-9 and TRBJ2-3, is DTGVSQNPRHKITKRGQNVTFRCDPISEHNRLYWYRQTLGQGPEFLTYFQNEAQLEKSRLLSDRFSAERPKGSFSTLEIQRTEQGDSAMYLCARDLIMDTQYFGPGTRLTVL.

The chain recombines TRBV11-2 with TRBJ2-3; no firm D call. Trimming took off 3 bases at V and 5 bases at J, with 18 bases between the two ends. Germline lookup yields CDR1 SGHAT and CDR2 FQNNGV. This CDR3 is built from 16 residues. The CDR3 region has the DNA TGTGCCAGCAGCTTCAATCCCGGTCGAACGAAAGATACGCAGTATTTT. Its translation: CASSFNPGRTKDTQYF.

The J gene is TRBJ1-5, the V gene TRBV18, with TRBD1 matching over 8 bases. The length of the CDR3 is 15 residues. In germline, CDR1 is KGHSH, CDR2 LQKENI. J lost 2 bases, V lost 2 bases, and 2 bases had no gene match. The CDR3 sequence is CASSPSTGGNQPQHF. In DNA, the CDR3 is TGTGCCAGCTCACCATCGACAGGGGGCAATCAGCCCCAGCATTTT.

The genes are TRBV7-2 and TRBJ2-3; 12 bases are a match to TRBD2. The CDR3 is made up of 16 amino acids. The germline V gene has CDR1 SGHTA and CDR2 FQGNSA. V shed 3 bases and J 6 bases; nucleotides not matched to a gene: 7. CDR3 sequence: CASSLSSGGAGDTQYF. CDR3 nucleotide sequence: TGTGCCAGCAGCTTGTCTAGCGGGGGGGCCGGGGATACGCAGTATTTT.

The chain recombines TRBV7-8 with TRBJ2-2, with TRBD1 matching over 9 bases. The V gene end was trimmed by 2 bases and the J gene end by 1 base; junction bases not matched to a gene: 5. CDR3 length: 17 residues. CDR1 and CDR2 (germline): SGHVS, FQNEAQ. The DNA of the CDR3 is TGTGCCAGCAGCTTACCTAAGGACAGGGGGAACACCGGGGAGCTGTTTTTT. Translated, it gives CASSLPKDRGNTGELFF.

V and J are TRBV29-1 and TRBJ2-1, with 12 bases matching TRBD1. The CDR3 totals 16 residues. The V gene's germline CDR1 is SQVTM and CDR2 ANQGSEA. V lost 6 bases and J lost 5; bases outside the gene matches: 11. The chain's CDR3 is CSVRGHGTGGNNEQFF. In DNA, the CDR3 is TGCAGCGTGAGGGGCCACGGGACAGGGGGCAACAATGAGCAGTTCTTC.

A single count supports this clone. This chain's CDR3 is CASSRDRGLYNEQFF. The CDR3, as DNA: TGTGCCAGCAGCAGGGACAGGGGGCTCTACAATGAGCAGTTCTTC. This chain uses TRBV6-5 with TRBJ2-1, with 12 nucleotides matching TRBD1. This CDR3 is 15 amino acids long. Germline loops: CDR1 MNHEY, CDR2 SVGAGI. V dropped 6 bases and J dropped 3; count of bases not matched to a gene: 3.

V usage is TRBV28 and J usage is TRBJ2-5; TRBD1 agrees at 7 bases. V lost 8 bases, J lost 5 bases, and 8 bases stayed unmatched. CDR1 is MDHEN, CDR2 SYDVKM, per germline. The CDR3 has 13 amino acids. The CDR3 DNA reads TGTGCCAGCCGATTCGACAGGGTCGAGACCCAGTACTTC. This translates into CASRFDRVETQYF.

This clone was seen only a few times. The rearrangement joins TRBV27 to TRBJ1-5; maybe TRBD1 (6 bases). V lost 5 bases, J lost 2 bases, and 10 bases lay in between. Germline-derived CDR1 and CDR2 are MNHEY and SMNVEV (reference sequence). This CDR3 is 14 amino acids long. CDR3 sequence reads: CASSTGKGNQPQHF. CDR3 sequence (DNA): TGTGCCAGCAGTACAGGGAAGGGCAATCAGCCCCAGCATTTT.

This chain joins TRBV5-1 and TRBJ1-4; D possibly corresponds to TRBD1 (5 bases). CDR1 SGHRS and CDR2 YFSETQ come from the germline V gene. This CDR3 region has 17 residues. The V gene lost 4 bases and the J gene lost 4 bases, with 20 bases spanning the gap. The CDR3 DNA follows: TGCGCCAGCAGCCGAGGAGCCGGGGCGCGGTATAATGAAAAACTGTTTTTT. It yields the protein CASSRGAGARYNEKLFF.

The chain links TRBV11-2 to TRBJ2-4, with D uncertain. Between the trimmed V and J ends, which lost 4 bases and 2 bases, there was a span of 18 bases. The CDR3 is 17 amino acids. Germline CDR1 and CDR2: SGHAT and FQNNGV. This CDR3 reads CASSSWNGSGSKNIQYF. In DNA form, the CDR3 reads TGTGCCAGCAGCTCATGGAATGGCTCCGGGTCCAAAAACATTCAGTACTTC.

This clone came up once. The genes are TRBV25-1 and TRBJ1-4; TRBD1 might be the D (5 bases). Per germline, CDR1 MGHDK and CDR2 SYGVNS. Deletions cut 1 base from V and 8 bases from J, with 17 bases between. The CDR3 totals 16 residues. The CDR3 spells CASSEWGHPSMEKLFF. In nucleotides, the CDR3 is TGTGCCAGCAGTGAATGGGGCCACCCCTCGATGGAAAAACTGTTTTTT.

The chain employs TRBV7-6 and TRBJ2-7, with 9 bases matching TRBD2. CDR1 and CDR2 (germline): SGHVS, FNYEAQ. With 1 base clipped from V and 7 bases from J, the junction kept 5 bases outside the gene matches. CDR3 length: 14 amino acids. The CDR3: CASSLVAGGSEQYF. In nucleotides, the CDR3 is TGTGCCAGCAGCTTAGTGGCGGGAGGGAGTGAGCAGTACTTC.

This rearrangement joins TRBV7-6 to TRBJ2-7, with 9 positions matching TRBD1. The V gene end was trimmed by 5 bases and the J gene end by 4 bases; junction bases not matched to a gene: 9. CDR3 size: 15 residues. Germline loops: CDR1 SGHVS, CDR2 FNYEAQ. For the CDR3, the DNA is TGTGCCAGCAGCGTCCGGGACAGGGTGGGGTACGAGCAGTACTTC. Its translation is CASSVRDRVGYEQYF.